This TCR beta chain was sequenced during a study of regulatory T cells in long-lasting Graves disease. Construction of TCR beta libraries relied on iRepertoire HTBI primers and on Arm-PCR targeting CDR3 regions. TCRdb re-analysed the multiplex PCR reads in MiXCR, keeping a single row per CDR3 protein. The sample yields hundreds of thousands of distinct CDR3 sequences, about 16% seen once. Time point defined: newly diagnosed GD, antithyroid drugs for less than 3 months. From RNA extracted from PBMCs, the TCR library was made. Many counts were recorded for this clonotype. A further study also used this sample, focusing on T cells in Graves' hyperthyroidism and ophthalmopathy. That source notes: With a duration under 2 months, the hyperthyroidism was newly diagnosed in patients aged 18 to 65.

The source material was peripheral blood mononuclear cells (PBMCs), sampled at new diagnosis, from a patient treated with antithyroid drugs. The source of this sequence is a young man with Graves disease.

CDR3 sequence: CASSTSSGSTDTQYF. CDR3 DNA: TGTGCCAGCAGCACATCTAGCGGAAGCACAGATACGCAGTATTTT. The gene calls are TRBV7-8 and TRBJ2-3, with 7 bases aligning to TRBD2. The germline CDR1 and CDR2 sequences are SGHVS and FQNEAQ. CDR3 size: 15 residues. Trimming cost V 5 bases and J 0 bases; bases outside gene matches: 5. The full variable domain, rest sourced from reference TRBV7-8 and TRBJ2-3, is GAGVSQSPRYKVAKRGQDVALRCDPISGHVSLFWYQQALGQGPEFLTYFQNEAQLDKSGLPSDRFFAERPEGSVSTLKIQRTQQEDSAVYLCASSTSSGSTDTQYFGPGTRLTVL.